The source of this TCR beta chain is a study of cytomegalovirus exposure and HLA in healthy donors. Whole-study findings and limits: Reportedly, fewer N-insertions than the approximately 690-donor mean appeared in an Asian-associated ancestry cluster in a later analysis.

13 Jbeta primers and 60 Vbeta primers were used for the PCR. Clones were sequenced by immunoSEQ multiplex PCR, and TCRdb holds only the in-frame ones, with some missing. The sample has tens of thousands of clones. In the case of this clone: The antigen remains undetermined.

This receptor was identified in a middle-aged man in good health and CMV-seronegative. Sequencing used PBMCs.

CDR3 nucleotides: TGCGCCAGCAGCTCACGACAGAGCTCCTACGAGCAGTACTTC. Translated: CASSSRQSSYEQYF. This chain uses TRBV5-1 with TRBJ2-7; D perhaps matches TRBD1 (5 bases). V was pared by 3 bases and J by 0 bases, with 10 bases between. Germline CDR1 and CDR2: SGHRS and YFSETQ. This CDR3 region has 14 residues.